This TCR beta chain is drawn from a study of T cells in localized non-small cell lung cancer. Looked up from germline, CDR1 is MGHDK and CDR2 is SYGVNS. This CDR3 has 15 amino acids. The germline V and J ends were trimmed by 4 bases and 0 bases, with 10 bases remaining between them. Sequencing was performed with immunoSEQ multiplex PCR; in TCRdb, only in-frame clones are kept and a portion is missing. The profile shows roughly 15,000 clones, around 83% of them singletons. The chain links TRBV25-1 to TRBJ2-4, with D uncertain. Source: peripheral blood, taken before any cancer treatment. The clonotype originates from a male donor at least 60 years old with stage I lung adenocarcinoma. This CDR3 reads CASSGSRLAKNIQYF. CDR3 bases: TGTGCCAGCAGTGGCAGTAGACTAGCCAAAAACATTCAGTACTTC.